This TCR beta chain originates from a study of cytomegalovirus exposure and HLA in healthy donors. About the study: From about 179 million T cells, an earlier analysis saw 90 million to 130 million unique TCR beta sequences. The early release's HLA-typed donors yielded some 85 million unique TCRs. General study results and limits: Sequencing had likely introduced a cluster of highly shared sequence variants as an artifact. Further analysis, carried out later, found HLA-associated TCR beta chains more clonally expanded than equally common other chains.

Trimming removed 3 bases at V and 2 bases at J, with 11 bases between. This CDR3 is built from 15 residues. In germline, CDR1 is MNHNS, CDR2 SASEGT. About this clone itself: What it binds is not known.

PCR was performed using 60 Vbeta and 13 Jbeta primers. Using immunoSEQ multiplex PCR, the repertoire was profiled, and TCRdb retains in-frame clones only, with some absent. Of roughly 200,000 clones listed, 65% to 85% are singletons. Sequencing input: PBMCs. The chain is built from TRBV6-1 and TRBJ1-3; no reliable D call. This receptor was obtained from a female donor in good health and CMV-seronegative. In DNA, the CDR3 is TGTGCCAGCAGTGAGAGATCGGGTACTGGAAACACCATATATTTT. Encoded protein: CASSERSGTGNTIYF.